This T cell receptor beta chain is drawn from a study of T cell responses to AZD1222 COVID-19 vaccine. Trimming took off 4 bases at V and 6 bases at J, with 13 bases between the two ends. Germline CDR1 is MNHEY and CDR2 is SVGEGT. The CDR3 loop spans 14 amino acids. Repertoires were generated with immunoSEQ multiplex PCR, while TCRdb's copy carries only in-frame clones and drops some. The sample yields under 200,000 clones, almost 90% seen once. The chain carries TRBV6-2 or TRBV6-3 and TRBJ1-5; a weak D match, TRBD1 (6 bases). Sample: peripheral blood, taken on day 0 of AZD1222 vaccination. The TCR comes from an adult in good health. Here the CDR3 reads CASSSGQSLQPQHF. CDR3 in DNA: TGTGCCAGCAGTTCCGGACAGAGTCTTCAGCCCCAGCATTTT.